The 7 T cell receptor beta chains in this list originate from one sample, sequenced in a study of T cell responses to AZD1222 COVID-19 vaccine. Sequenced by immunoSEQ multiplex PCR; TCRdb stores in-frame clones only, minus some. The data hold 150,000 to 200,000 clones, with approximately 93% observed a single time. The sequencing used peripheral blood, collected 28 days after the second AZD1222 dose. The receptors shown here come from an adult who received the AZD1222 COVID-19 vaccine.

The CDR3 loop is CASSLSGLAPGEQYF. The DNA of the CDR3 is TGTGCCAGCAGCTTATCGGGACTAGCCCCTGGCGAGCAGTACTTC. This rearrangement joins TRBV7-2 to TRBJ2-7; 9 nucleotides match TRBD2. Germline lookup yields CDR1 SGHTA and CDR2 FQGNSA. This CDR3 comprises 15 residues. The J segment lost 6 bases and the V segment lost 2 bases, leaving 8 bases of the junction unmatched.

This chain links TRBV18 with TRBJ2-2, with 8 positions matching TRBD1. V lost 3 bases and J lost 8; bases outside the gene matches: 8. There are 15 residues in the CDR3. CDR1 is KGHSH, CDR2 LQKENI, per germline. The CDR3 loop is CASSPPGTGAGELFF. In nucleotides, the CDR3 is TGTGCCAGCTCACCCCCCGGGACAGGTGCGGGGGAGCTGTTTTTT.

The CDR3 DNA reads TGTGCCAGCAGCTTGGGGTTGGGAGAGACCCAGTACTTC. Translation gives CASSLGLGETQYF. This chain connects TRBV5-6 to TRBJ2-5; D remains ambiguous. Looked up from germline, CDR1 is SGHDT and CDR2 is YYEEEE. Trimming removed 0 bases at V and 4 bases at J, with 7 bases between. There are 13 residues in the CDR3.

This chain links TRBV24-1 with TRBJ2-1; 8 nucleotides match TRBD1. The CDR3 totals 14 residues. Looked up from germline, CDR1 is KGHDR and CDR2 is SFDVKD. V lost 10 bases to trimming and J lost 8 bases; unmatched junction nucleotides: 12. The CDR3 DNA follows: TGTGCCACAAGCGGGCGGACAGGGCAAGATGAGCAGTTCTTC. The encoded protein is CATSGRTGQDEQFF.

The CDR3 sequence: CSVETADYGYTF. Here the CDR3 DNA reads TGCAGCGTTGAGACGGCCGACTATGGCTACACCTTC. V usage is TRBV29-1 and J usage is TRBJ1-2; D uncertain. CDR1 SQVTM and CDR2 ANQGSEA come from the germline V gene. V was cut by 3 bases and J by 3 bases, with 8 bases left in between. This CDR3 is built from 12 residues.

This chain's CDR3 is CASSLGQNQPQHF. The DNA of the CDR3 is TGTGCCAGCAGTCTTGGACAGAATCAGCCCCAGCATTTT. The chain is built from TRBV7-9 and TRBJ1-5; possible D gene TRBD1, 6 bases. The CDR3 loop spans 13 amino acids. V lost 6 bases and J 4 bases, leaving 10 bases between the germline ends. CDR1 and CDR2 from the germline V gene are SEHNR and FQNEAQ (reference sequence).

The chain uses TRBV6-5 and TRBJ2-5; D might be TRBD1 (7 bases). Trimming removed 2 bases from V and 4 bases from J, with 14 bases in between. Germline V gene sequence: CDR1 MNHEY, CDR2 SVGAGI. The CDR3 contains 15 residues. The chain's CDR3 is CASSYGGGRGETQYF. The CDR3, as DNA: TGTGCCAGCAGTTACGGAGGGGGCAGGGGAGAGACCCAGTACTTC.